This T cell receptor (beta chain) comes out of a study of cytomegalovirus exposure and HLA in healthy donors. Study at large: A prior study identified over 100 million unique TCR beta sequences from roughly 180 million T cells.

Study-level points and caveats: A later analysis reportedly identified an Asian-associated ancestry cluster as carrying fewer N-insertions than the approximately 670-donor mean. Exclusion applied to some V segments, including TRBV6-2 and TRBV6-3, as they were indistinguishable.

PCR primers comprised 60 Vbeta and 13 Jbeta primers. Method: immunoSEQ multiplex PCR; TCRdb's copy keeps in-frame clones and lacks some. This sample has about 130,000 clones, with 65% to 80% found just once. The CDR3 runs to 16 residues. The germline V gene encodes CDR1 MNHEY and CDR2 SVGAGI. Trimming removed 0 bases from V and 3 bases from J; junction bases left unmatched: 4. Turning to this clone: Its antigen is still unknown.

The chain recombines TRBV6-5 with TRBJ2-1; 8 nucleotides match TRBD2. The sequence derives from a woman aged 18 to 35 in good health and CMV-seronegative. The sample was PBMCs. The CDR3 spells CASSYSALAGYNEQFF. The CDR3 region has the DNA TGTGCCAGCAGTTACTCGGCGCTAGCGGGCTACAATGAGCAGTTCTTC.